The rows below give T cell receptor beta chains drawn from one sample of a study of post-analysis software for immune sequencing data. Using its own MiXCR run on the PCR reads, TCRdb lists one record per CDR3 protein. The sample records about 760,000 distinct CDR3 sequences, 25% to 30% being singletons. Sequencing was done on a sample of blood. These receptors all come from a girl aged 5-17 years with multiple sclerosis. Both conserved end residues are part of each CDR3. Fields, in order: J gene, V gene, CDR3 protein.

TRBJ2-5 | TRBV2 | CASSEDGPLTQYF
TRBJ2-7 | TRBV4-3 | CASSQENTGFYEQYF
TRBJ2-5 | TRBV9 | CASSVGGVAGVRETQYF
TRBJ2-6 | TRBV12-3/TRBV12-4 | CASSSGASGANVLTF
TRBJ2-1 | TRBV6-5 | CASSYSGLAGVDEQFF
TRBJ2-3 | TRBV4-1 | CASSQDRGGRDTQYF
TRBJ2-2 | TRBV6-5 | CASSFVSGATGELFF
TRBJ1-6 | TRBV12-3/TRBV12-4 | CASSLAGKGSPLHF
TRBJ2-3 | TRBV7-2 | CASSWSPSPDTQYF
TRBJ2-3 | TRBV3-1 | CASSQDRGPPDTQYF
TRBJ2-1 | TRBV29-1 | CSGAAYNEQFF
TRBJ2-4 | TRBV20-1 | CSARSAADKNIQYF
TRBJ2-3 | TRBV9 | CASSAVGLETADTQYF
TRBJ1-1 | TRBV7-2 | CASSAGGMNTEAFF
TRBJ1-2 | TRBV5-6 | CASSLVFGTVGYTF
TRBJ1-2 | TRBV7-9 | CASSLAKPGQGVDGYTF
TRBJ2-1 | TRBV29-1 | CSDVQGAGVYNEQFF
TRBJ2-3 | TRBV19 | CASSIRTSGHLAPQYF
TRBJ2-5 | TRBV2 | CAATGSGGSRATQYF
TRBJ1-5 | TRBV12-3/TRBV12-4 | CASSLGLGQPQHF
TRBJ2-7 | TRBV10-3 | CAISDGQAEQYF
TRBJ2-3 | TRBV20-1 | CSAYGTSGRLSSTDTQYF
TRBJ2-4 | TRBV5-5 | CASSPVSWGSAKNIQYF
TRBJ1-1 | TRBV6-6 | CASSYRAGARNTEAFF